The present T cell receptor beta chain was sequenced within a study of T cells in narcolepsy. About the research overall: Enrolled donors included narcolepsy type 1 or type 2 patients and healthy controls. The study's findings and limits: Same-patient CSF and blood CD4+ T cell clonotypes included HCRT-specific and TRIB2-specific autoreactive ones. Some memory CD4+ repertoires had no autoreactive clone sequences. Reportedly, autoreactive clonotypes were serially detected in patients' blood but not controls'.

Sequencing was performed with immunoSEQ multiplex PCR; in TCRdb, only in-frame clones are kept and a portion is missing. Among some 29,000 clones, about 89% were seen once, and the ten largest hold around 0.89%. This clone was picked up one time. The target antigen is unknown. Trimming stripped 0 bases from V and 0 bases from J, with 9 bases between. Germline-derived CDR1 and CDR2 are GTSNPN and SVGIG (reference sequence). The CDR3 extends over 14 amino acids. Sequenced material: memory (CD45RA-) CD4+ T cells from blood. The chain joins TRBV30 to TRBJ2-7, with unresolved D. This TCR was sampled from a human donor in good health. The CDR3 here is CAWSVRSSSYEQYF. Here the CDR3 DNA reads TGTGCCTGGAGTGTACGCAGCAGCTCCTACGAGCAGTACTTC.